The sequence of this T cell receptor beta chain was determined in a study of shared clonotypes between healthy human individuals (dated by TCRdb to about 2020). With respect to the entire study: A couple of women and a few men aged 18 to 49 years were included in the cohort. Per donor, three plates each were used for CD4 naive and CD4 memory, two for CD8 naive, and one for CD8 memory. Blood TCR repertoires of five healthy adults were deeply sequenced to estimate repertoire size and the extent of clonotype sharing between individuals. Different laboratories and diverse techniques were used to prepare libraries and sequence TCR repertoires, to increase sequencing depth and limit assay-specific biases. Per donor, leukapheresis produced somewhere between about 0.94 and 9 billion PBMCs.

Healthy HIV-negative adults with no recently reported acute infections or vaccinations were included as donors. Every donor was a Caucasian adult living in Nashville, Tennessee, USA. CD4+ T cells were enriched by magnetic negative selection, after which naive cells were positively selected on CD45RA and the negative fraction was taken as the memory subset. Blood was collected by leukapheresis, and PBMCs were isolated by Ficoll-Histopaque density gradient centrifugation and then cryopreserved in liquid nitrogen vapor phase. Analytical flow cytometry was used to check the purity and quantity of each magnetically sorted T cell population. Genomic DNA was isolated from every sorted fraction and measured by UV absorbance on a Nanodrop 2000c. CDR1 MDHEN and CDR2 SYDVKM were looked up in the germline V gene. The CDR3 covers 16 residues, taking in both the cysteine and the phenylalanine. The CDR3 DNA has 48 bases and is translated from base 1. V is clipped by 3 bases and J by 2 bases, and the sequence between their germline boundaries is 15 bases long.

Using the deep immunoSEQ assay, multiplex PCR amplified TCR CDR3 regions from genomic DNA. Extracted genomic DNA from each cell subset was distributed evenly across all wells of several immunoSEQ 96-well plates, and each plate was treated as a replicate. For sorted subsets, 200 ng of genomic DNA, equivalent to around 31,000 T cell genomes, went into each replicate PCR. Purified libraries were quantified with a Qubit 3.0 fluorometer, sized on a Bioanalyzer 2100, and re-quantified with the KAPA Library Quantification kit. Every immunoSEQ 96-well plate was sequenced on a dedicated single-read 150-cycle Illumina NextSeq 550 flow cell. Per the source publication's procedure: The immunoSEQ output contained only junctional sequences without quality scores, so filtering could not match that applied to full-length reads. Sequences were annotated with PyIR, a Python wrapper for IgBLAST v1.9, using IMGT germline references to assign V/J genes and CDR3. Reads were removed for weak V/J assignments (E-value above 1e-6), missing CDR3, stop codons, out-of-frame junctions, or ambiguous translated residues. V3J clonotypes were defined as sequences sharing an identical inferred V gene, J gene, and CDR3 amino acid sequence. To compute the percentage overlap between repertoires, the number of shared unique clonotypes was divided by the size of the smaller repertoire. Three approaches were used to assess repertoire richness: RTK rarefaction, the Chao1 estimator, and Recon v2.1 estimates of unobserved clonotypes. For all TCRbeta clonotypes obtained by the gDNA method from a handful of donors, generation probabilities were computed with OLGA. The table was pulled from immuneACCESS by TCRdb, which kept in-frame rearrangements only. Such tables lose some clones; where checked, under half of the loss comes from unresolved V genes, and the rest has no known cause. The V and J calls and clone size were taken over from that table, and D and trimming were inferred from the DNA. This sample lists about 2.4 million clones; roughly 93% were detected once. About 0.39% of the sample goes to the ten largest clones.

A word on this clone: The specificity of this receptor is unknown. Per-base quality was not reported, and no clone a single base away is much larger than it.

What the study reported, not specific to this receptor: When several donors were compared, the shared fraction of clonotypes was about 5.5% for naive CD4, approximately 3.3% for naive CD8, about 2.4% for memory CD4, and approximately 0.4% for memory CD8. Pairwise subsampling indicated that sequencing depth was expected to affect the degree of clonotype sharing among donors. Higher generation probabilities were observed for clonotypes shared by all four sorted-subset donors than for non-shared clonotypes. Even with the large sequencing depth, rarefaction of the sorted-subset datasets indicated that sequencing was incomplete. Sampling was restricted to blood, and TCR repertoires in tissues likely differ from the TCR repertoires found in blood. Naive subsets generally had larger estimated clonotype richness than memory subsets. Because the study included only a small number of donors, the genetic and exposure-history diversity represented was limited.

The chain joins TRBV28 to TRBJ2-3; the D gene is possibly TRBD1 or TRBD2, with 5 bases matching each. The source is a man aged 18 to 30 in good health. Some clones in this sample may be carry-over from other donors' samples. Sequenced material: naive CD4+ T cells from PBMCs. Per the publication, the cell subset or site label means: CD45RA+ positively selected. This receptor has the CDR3 CASSFLRGRNTDTQYF. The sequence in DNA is TGTGCCAGCAGTTTTCTAAGGGGACGGAACACAGATACGCAGTATTTT.